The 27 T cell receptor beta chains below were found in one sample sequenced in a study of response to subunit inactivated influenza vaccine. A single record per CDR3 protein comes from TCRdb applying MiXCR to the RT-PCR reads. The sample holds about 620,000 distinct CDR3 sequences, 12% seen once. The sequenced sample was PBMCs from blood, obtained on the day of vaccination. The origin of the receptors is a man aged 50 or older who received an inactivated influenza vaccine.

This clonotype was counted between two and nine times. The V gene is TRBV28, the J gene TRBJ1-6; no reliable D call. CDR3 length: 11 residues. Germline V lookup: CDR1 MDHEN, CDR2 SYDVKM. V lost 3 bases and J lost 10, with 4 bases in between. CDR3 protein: CASSFGSPLHF. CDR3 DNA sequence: TGTGCCAGCAGTTTCGGGTCACCCCTCCACTTT.

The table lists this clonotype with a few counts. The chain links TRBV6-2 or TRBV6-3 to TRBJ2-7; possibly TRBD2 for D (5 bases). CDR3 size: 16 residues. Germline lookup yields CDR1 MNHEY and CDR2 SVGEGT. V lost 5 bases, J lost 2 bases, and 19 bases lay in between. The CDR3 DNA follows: TGTGCCAGCAGTCCGCCGTTAGCGCAGACCACCTACGAGCAGTACTTC. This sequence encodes CASSPPLAQTTYEQYF.

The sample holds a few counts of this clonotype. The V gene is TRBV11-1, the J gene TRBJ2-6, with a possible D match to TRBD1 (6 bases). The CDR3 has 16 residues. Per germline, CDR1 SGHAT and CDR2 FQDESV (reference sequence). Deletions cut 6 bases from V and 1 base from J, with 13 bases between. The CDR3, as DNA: TGTGCCAGCAGGGGTAGAACAGGGTCTGGGGCCAACGTCCTGACTTTC. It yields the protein CASRGRTGSGANVLTF.

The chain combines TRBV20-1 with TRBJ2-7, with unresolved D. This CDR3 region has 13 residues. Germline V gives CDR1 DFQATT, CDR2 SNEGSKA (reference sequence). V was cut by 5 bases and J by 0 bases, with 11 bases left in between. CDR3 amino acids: CSAQTTTSYEQYF. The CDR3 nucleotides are TGCAGTGCTCAAACCACTACCTCCTACGAGCAGTACTTC.

The CDR3 here is CASSTLPGQQETQYF. CDR3 in DNA: TGTGCCAGCAGCACCCTCCCGGGACAGCAAGAGACCCAGTACTTC. The chain couples TRBV5-5 to TRBJ2-5, with 7 bases matching TRBD1. Germline CDR1 reads SGHKS; CDR2 reads YYEKEE (reference sequence). V lost 4 bases and J lost 2; bases outside the gene matches: 8. The CDR3 runs 15 residues.

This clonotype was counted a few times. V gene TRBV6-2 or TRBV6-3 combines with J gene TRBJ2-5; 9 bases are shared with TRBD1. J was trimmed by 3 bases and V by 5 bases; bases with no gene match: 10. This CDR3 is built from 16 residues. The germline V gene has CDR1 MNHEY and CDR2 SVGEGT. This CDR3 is CASSLRDRVLEETQYF. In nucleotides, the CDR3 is TGTGCCAGCAGTCTCCGGGACAGGGTATTAGAAGAGACCCAGTACTTC.

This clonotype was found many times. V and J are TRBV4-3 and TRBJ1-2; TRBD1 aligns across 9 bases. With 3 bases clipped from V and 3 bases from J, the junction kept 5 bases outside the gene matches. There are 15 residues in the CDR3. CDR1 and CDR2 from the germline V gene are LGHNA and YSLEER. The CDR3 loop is CASSQDRGSYYGYTF. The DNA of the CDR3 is TGCGCCAGCAGCCAGGACAGGGGAAGTTACTATGGCTACACCTTC.

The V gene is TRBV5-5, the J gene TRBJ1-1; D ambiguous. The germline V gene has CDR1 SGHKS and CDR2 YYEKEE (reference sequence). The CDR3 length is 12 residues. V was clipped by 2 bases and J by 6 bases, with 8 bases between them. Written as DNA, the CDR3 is TGTGCCAGCAGCTTAGTGGCTTCTGAAGCTTTCTTT. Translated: CASSLVASEAFF. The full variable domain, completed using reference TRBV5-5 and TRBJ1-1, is DAGVTQSPTHLIKTRGQQVTLRCSPISGHKSVSWYQQVLGQGPQFIFQYYEKEERGRGNFPDRFSARQFPNYSSELNVNALLLGDSALYLCASSLVASEAFFGQGTRLTVV.

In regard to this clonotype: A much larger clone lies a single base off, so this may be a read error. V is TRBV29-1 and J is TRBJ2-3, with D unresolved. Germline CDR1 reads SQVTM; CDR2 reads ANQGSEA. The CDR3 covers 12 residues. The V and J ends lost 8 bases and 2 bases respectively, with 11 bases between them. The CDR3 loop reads CSSWDSTDTQYF. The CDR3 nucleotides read TGCAGCAGCTGGGATTCCACAGATACGCAGTATTTT.

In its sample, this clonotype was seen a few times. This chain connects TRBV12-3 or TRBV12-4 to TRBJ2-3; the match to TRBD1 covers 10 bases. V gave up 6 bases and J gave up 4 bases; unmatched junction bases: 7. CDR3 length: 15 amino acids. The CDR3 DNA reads TGTGCCAGCAGCTCCGACAGGGGGCGACCAGATACGCAGTATTTT. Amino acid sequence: CASSSDRGRPDTQYF.

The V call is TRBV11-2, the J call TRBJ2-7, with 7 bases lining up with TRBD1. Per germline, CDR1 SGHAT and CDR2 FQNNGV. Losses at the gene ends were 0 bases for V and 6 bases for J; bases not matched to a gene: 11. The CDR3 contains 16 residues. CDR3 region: CASSLEYRTGFSEQYF. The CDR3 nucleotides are TGTGCCAGCAGCTTAGAGTACCGGACAGGTTTTAGCGAGCAGTACTTC.

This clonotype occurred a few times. The CDR3 DNA is TGTGCCAGCAGTTGGCCGGGACAGACATTTAACACTGAAGCTTTCTTT. This encodes CASSWPGQTFNTEAFF. J is TRBJ1-1 and V is TRBV7-9, with TRBD1 identical over 7 bases. V trimming: 6 bases; J trimming: 2 bases; junction bases outside the gene matches: 12. Germline CDR1 is SEHNR and CDR2 is FQNEAQ (reference sequence). CDR3 length: 16 residues.

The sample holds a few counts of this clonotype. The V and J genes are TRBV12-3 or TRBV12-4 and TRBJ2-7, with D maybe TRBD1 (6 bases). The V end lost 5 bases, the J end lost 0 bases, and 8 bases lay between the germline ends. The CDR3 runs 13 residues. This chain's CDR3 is CASSQGISYEQYF. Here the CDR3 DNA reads TGTGCCAGCAGTCAGGGGATCTCCTACGAGCAGTACTTC.

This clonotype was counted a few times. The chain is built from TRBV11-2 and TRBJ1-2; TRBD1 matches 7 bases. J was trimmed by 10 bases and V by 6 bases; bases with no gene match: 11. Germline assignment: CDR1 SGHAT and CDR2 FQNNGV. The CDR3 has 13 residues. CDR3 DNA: TGTGCCAGCAGGTCCGGGACAGCCGAACTCTACACCTTC. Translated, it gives CASRSGTAELYTF.

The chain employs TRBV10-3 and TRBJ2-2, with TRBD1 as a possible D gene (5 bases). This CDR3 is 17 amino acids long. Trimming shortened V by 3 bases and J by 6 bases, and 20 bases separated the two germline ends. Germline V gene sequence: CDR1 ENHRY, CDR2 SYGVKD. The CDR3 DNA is TGTGCCATCAGTGAACCCAACCCGACAGAATTTTCCGGGGAGCTGTTTTTT. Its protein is CAISEPNPTEFSGELFF.

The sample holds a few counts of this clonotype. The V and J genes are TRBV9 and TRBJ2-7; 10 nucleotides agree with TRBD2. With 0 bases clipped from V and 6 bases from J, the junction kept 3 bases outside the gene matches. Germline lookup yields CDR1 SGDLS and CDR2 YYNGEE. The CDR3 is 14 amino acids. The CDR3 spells CASSVELAGFEQYF. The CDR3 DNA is TGTGCCAGCAGCGTAGAACTAGCGGGATTCGAGCAGTACTTC. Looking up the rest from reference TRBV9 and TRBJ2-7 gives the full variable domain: DSGVTQTPKHLITATGQRVTLRCSPRSGDLSVYWYQQSLDQGLQFLIQYYNGEERAKGNILERFSAQQFPDLHSELNLSSLELGDSALYFCASSVELAGFEQYFGPGTRLTVT.

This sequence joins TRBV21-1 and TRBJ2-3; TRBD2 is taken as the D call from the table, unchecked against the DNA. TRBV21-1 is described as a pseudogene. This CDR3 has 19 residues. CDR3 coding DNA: TGTGCCAGCAGCAAACTGCTAGCGAAGGTTCAGAAGGGCACAGATACGCAGTATTTT. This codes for CASSKLLAKVQKGTDTQYF.

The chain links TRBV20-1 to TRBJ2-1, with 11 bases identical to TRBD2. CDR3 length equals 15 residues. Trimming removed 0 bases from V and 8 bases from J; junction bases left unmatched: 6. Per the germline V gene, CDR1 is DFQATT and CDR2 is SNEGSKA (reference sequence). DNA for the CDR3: TGCAGTGCTAGAGATCCACTAGCGGGAGTATATGAGCAGTTCTTC. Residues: CSARDPLAGVYEQFF.

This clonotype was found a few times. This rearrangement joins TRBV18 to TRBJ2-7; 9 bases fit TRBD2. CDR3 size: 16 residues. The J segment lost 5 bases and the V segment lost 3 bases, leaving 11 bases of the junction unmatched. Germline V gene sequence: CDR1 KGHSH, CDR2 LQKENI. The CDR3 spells CASSPPMAGGPHEQYF. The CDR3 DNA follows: TGTGCCAGCTCACCGCCCATGGCGGGAGGGCCCCACGAGCAGTACTTC.

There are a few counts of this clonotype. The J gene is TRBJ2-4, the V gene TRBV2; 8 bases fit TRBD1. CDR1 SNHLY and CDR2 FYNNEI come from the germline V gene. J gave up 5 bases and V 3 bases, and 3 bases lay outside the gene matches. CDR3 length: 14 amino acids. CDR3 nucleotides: TGTGCCAGCAGTGACCGGACAGGGCAAAACATTCAGTACTTC. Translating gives CASSDRTGQNIQYF.

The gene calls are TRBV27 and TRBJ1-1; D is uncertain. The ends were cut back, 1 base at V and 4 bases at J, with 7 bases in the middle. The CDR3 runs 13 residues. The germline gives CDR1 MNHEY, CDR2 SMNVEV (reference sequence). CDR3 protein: CASSLYSFTEAFF. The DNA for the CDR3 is TGTGCCAGCAGTTTATACAGCTTCACTGAAGCTTTCTTT.

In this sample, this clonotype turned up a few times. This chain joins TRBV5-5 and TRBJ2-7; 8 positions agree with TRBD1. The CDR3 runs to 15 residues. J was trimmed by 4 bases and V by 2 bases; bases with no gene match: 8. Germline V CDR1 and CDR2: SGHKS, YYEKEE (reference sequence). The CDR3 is CASSFNAGTGYEQYF. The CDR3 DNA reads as TGTGCCAGCAGCTTCAATGCCGGGACAGGTTACGAGCAGTACTTC.

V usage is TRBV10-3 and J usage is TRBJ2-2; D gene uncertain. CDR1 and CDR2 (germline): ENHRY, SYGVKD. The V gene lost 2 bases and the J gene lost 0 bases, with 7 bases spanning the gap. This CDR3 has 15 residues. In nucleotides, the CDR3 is TGTGCCATCAGTGAGGGTACAGCGAACACCGGGGAGCTGTTTTTT. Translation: CAISEGTANTGELFF.

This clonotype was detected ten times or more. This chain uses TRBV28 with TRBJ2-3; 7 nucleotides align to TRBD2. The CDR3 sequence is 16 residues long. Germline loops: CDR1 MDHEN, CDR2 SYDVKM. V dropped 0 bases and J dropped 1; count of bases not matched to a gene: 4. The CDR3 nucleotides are TGTGCCAGCAGTTTATGGGCTAGCGGAGGCACAGATACGCAGTATTTT. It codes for CASSLWASGGTDTQYF.

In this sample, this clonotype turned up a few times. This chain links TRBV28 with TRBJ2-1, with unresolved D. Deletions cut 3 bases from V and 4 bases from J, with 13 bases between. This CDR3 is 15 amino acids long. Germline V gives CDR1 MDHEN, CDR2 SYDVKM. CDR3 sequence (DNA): TGTGCCAGCAGTTTCGTGGCTAGGGAATACAATGAGCAGTTCTTC. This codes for CASSFVAREYNEQFF.

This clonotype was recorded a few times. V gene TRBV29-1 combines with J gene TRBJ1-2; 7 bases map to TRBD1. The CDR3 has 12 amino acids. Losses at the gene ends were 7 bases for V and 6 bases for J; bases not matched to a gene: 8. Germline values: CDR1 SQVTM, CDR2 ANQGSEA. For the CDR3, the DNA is TGCAGCGCTCCGACAGGGTGGGATGGCTACACCTTC. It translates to CSAPTGWDGYTF.

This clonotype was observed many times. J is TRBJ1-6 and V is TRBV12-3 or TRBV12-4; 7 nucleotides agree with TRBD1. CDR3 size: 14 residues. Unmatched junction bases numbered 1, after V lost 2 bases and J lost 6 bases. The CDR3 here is CASSLRGLNSPLHF. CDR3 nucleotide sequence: TGTGCCAGCAGTTTAAGGGGGCTTAATTCACCCCTCCACTTT.